This note documents a single TCR beta chain sequence. This CDR3 region has 13 residues. J lost 5 bases, V lost 3 bases, and 6 bases had no gene match. Looked up from germline, CDR1 is DFQATT and CDR2 is SNEGSKA (reference sequence). The data originate from a study of blood T cell repertoires in COVID-19. Study background: Material from acute and convalescent COVID-19 was sourced from the United States, Italy and Spain. The analysed material was cDNA or gDNA that came from T cells, B-cell-depleted T cells, or PBMCs.

Original data processing: Nucleated cell number was recorded as an estimate derived from reference gene primer amplification. Produced via immunoSEQ multiplex PCR; TCRdb's table is partial and in-frame only. From that table come the V and J calls and clone size; the DNA was used to work out D and trimming. The sample lists some 50,000 clones, 83% occurring once. The clonotype comes from an elderly woman with acute or convalescent COVID-19. This sequence joins TRBV20-1 and TRBJ2-5; 7 bases match TRBD1. The material sequenced was peripheral blood. The CDR3 is CSASEGAGETQYF. The CDR3 bases are TGCAGTGCTAGTGAGGGGGCTGGCGAGACCCAGTACTTC.